The 19 T cell receptor beta chains given below trace back to one sample, sequenced in a study of CD8 T cells in ankylosing spondylitis. Study results and limitations: It appeared that ankylosing spondylitis blood was characterized by a TCR beta motif of several highly homologous variants.

Antigen specificity for these receptors is unknown. TCRdb fed the 5' RACE reads into MiXCR, producing one record per CDR3 protein. The sample records 100,000 to 150,000 distinct CDR3 sequences, roughly 17% being singletons. What was sequenced was blood, either unsorted or a sorted T cell fraction (not recorded which). The receptors stem from a male donor with ankylosing spondylitis.

This clonotype was seen only a few times. This sequence joins TRBV29-1 and TRBJ1-1; D is unresolved. The germline CDR1 and CDR2 sequences are SQVTM and ANQGSEA. Trimming took off 7 bases at V and 0 bases at J, with 9 bases between the two ends. The CDR3 is 12 residues long. CDR3 nucleotides: TGCAGCGCCTTAACGGTGAACACTGAAGCTTTCTTT. This translates into CSALTVNTEAFF.

CDR3 bases: TGTGCCAGCAGTGGTCGGCTAGCGGAGAGCTCCTACGAGCAGTACTTC. The encoded protein is CASSGRLAESSYEQYF. The chain has TRBV2 and TRBJ2-7; 7 positions match TRBD2. Germline V gene sequence: CDR1 SNHLY, CDR2 FYNNEI. V was pared by 4 bases and J by 0 bases, with 9 bases of the junction left unmatched. CDR3 length: 16 amino acids.

The V call is TRBV15, the J call TRBJ1-3; 8 bases match TRBD1. Germline V gene sequence: CDR1 LNHNV, CDR2 YYDKDF (reference sequence). The CDR3 sequence is 15 residues long. The junction had 10 bases not matched to a gene; V was cut back by 5 bases and J by 7 bases. The CDR3 protein is CATSGRRQGRNTIYF. The CDR3 coding sequence is TGTGCCACCAGCGGTCGGAGACAGGGGCGGAACACCATATATTTT.

This clonotype was observed a few times. The chain combines TRBV11-2 with TRBJ2-7, with D maybe TRBD1 (6 bases). The germline V gene encodes CDR1 SGHAT and CDR2 FQNNGV. The CDR3 extends over 19 amino acids. With 2 bases removed from V and 0 bases from J, the gap between germline ends came to 23 bases. DNA for the CDR3: TGTGCCAGCAGCTTAAGAGAGGGGGAAGTCTCGGACAGCTCCTACGAGCAGTACTTC. Translation: CASSLREGEVSDSSYEQYF.

This chain joins TRBV6-1 and TRBJ2-1, with 8 bases identical to TRBD2. CDR1 MNHNS and CDR2 SASEGT come from the germline V gene. Trimming removed 7 bases from V and 9 bases from J; junction bases left unmatched: 17. The CDR3 contains 16 residues. CDR3 DNA: TGTGCCAGCACCAACTGGCATCAGCGGGAGCAGGTTGAGCAGTTCTTC. This gives the protein CASTNWHQREQVEQFF.

A few counts support this clonotype. The V and J genes are TRBV5-1 and TRBJ2-3; 9 nucleotides agree with TRBD1. The V segment lost 4 bases and the J segment 2 bases; nucleotides outside the gene matches: 5. This CDR3 has 15 amino acids. CDR1 and CDR2 (germline): SGHRS, YFSETQ. Here the CDR3 reads CASSTDRGDTDTQYF. The CDR3 DNA reads as TGCGCCAGCAGCACCGACAGGGGGGACACAGATACGCAGTATTTT.

The chain carries TRBV24-1 and TRBJ1-2, with TRBD1 matching 8 bases. CDR3 size: 13 residues. V lost 6 bases, J lost 3 bases, and 2 bases stayed unmatched. Germline CDR1 and CDR2: KGHDR and SFDVKD. The CDR3 bases are TGTGCCACCAGTCCGGGACAGGACTATGGCTACACCTTC. This gives the protein CATSPGQDYGYTF.

This clonotype has a handful of counts. The chain recombines TRBV7-9 with TRBJ2-7, with D possibly being TRBD1 (5 bases). V was cut by 1 base and J by 4 bases, with 11 bases left in between. The CDR3 spans 14 residues. Germline values: CDR1 SEHNR, CDR2 FQNEAQ (reference sequence). The CDR3 reads CASSLEGRAYEQYF. In DNA form, the CDR3 reads TGTGCCAGCAGCTTAGAGGGCAGGGCTTACGAGCAGTACTTC.

The rearrangement links TRBV28 to TRBJ1-1, with 9 bases identical to TRBD1. This CDR3 has 12 residues. Trimming at V came to 4 bases and at J to 11 bases, leaving 5 bases not matched to a gene. Germline CDR1 reads MDHEN; CDR2 reads SYDVKM. CDR3 residues: CASSSQGARAFF. The CDR3 region has the DNA TGTGCCAGCAGTTCACAGGGGGCTAGGGCTTTCTTT.

The chain carries TRBV9 and TRBJ2-2, with D possibly being TRBD2 (6 bases). Trimming took 3 bases from V and 1 from J, leaving 7 bases between them. This CDR3 contains 14 residues. Germline lookup yields CDR1 SGDLS and CDR2 YYNGEE. CDR3 in amino acids: CASSAGGNTGELFF. CDR3 bases: TGTGCCAGCAGCGCCGGGGGGAACACCGGGGAGCTGTTTTTT. The full variable domain, in which reference TRBV9 and TRBJ2-2 provide the parts outside the CDR3, is DSGVTQTPKHLITATGQRVTLRCSPRSGDLSVYWYQQSLDQGLQFLIQYYNGEERAKGNILERFSAQQFPDLHSELNLSSLELGDSALYFCASSAGGNTGELFFGEGSRLTVL.

The table lists this clonotype with a few counts. This chain joins TRBV20-1 and TRBJ2-1; possibly TRBD1 or TRBD2 for D (5 bases each). V lost 5 bases and J 5 bases, leaving 10 bases between the germline ends. From germline, CDR1 is DFQATT and CDR2 SNEGSKA (reference sequence). This CDR3 has 12 amino acids. Here the CDR3 DNA reads TGCAGTGCTGGCCGGGGCGACAATGAGCAGTTCTTC. This encodes CSAGRGDNEQFF.

This clonotype was counted at least ten times. The chain recombines TRBV25-1 with TRBJ2-7, with D perhaps matching TRBD1 (5 bases). The length of the CDR3 is 12 residues. Between the trimmed V and J ends, which lost 4 bases and 3 bases, there was a span of 7 bases. From germline, CDR1 is MGHDK and CDR2 SYGVNS. The CDR3 is CASSAQGYEQYF. In DNA, the CDR3 is TGTGCCAGCAGTGCCCAGGGCTACGAGCAGTACTTC.

A few counts support this clonotype. The J gene is TRBJ2-7, the V gene TRBV3-1, with 11 bases fitting TRBD2. Germline V gives CDR1 LGHDT, CDR2 YNNKEL (reference sequence). The CDR3 totals 19 residues. V lost 0 bases and J lost 1; bases outside the gene matches: 11. The CDR3 here is CASSQEILAGDGLSYEQYF. CDR3 in DNA: TGTGCCAGCAGCCAAGAAATACTAGCGGGGGATGGCCTTTCCTACGAGCAGTACTTC.

With respect to this clonotype: This CDR3 is missing its conserved last phenylalanine or tryptophan, likely due to a read error. This rearrangement joins TRBV3-1 to TRBJ2-3; D assignment may be TRBD1 or TRBD2 (5 bases each). V shed 0 bases and J shed 3 bases, with 19 bases lying between them. The CDR3 extends over 18 amino acids. Germline lookup yields CDR1 LGHDT and CDR2 YNNKEL (reference sequence). The CDR3 nucleotides read TGTGCCAGCAGCCAAGACAAAAGGGGACGTGTGCAAACAGATACGCAGTATTTA. Translating it yields CASSQDKRGRVQTDTQYL.

This clonotype showed up just a few times. The chain joins TRBV3-1 to TRBJ2-1; 13 bases are shared with TRBD2. Germline values: CDR1 LGHDT, CDR2 YNNKEL (reference sequence). The J segment lost 3 bases and the V segment lost 11 bases, leaving 19 bases of the junction unmatched. The CDR3 sequence is 19 residues long. As DNA, the CDR3 is TGTGCCTCCTGCCAGGAGGCGGGGACTAGCGGGAACATCTACAATGAGCAGTTCTTC. Translating gives CASCQEAGTSGNIYNEQFF.

A word on this clonotype: It is likely a read error, because the conserved phenylalanine at the end of the CDR3 is missing. The chain has TRBV4-1 and TRBJ2-1; D uncertain. This CDR3 contains 15 residues. Trimming removed 4 bases from V and 3 bases from J, with 13 bases in between. Per germline, CDR1 MGHRA and CDR2 YSYEKL. CDR3 residues: CASSPRVSSYNEQFL. For the CDR3, the DNA is TGCGCCAGCAGCCCCCGGGTTTCTAGCTACAATGAGCAGTTCCTC.

J is TRBJ2-1 and V is TRBV20-1, with a weak D call TRBD1 (5 bases). The CDR3 covers 12 residues. Germline CDR1 DFQATT, CDR2 SNEGSKA (reference sequence). V was cut by 6 bases and J by 4 bases, with 10 bases left in between. The CDR3 spells CSAPRGYNEQFF. CDR3 bases: TGCAGTGCCCCAAGGGGATACAATGAGCAGTTCTTC.

This sequence joins TRBV7-8 and TRBJ2-1; D call uncertain. Trimming shortened V by 1 base and J by 5 bases, and 6 bases separated the two germline ends. Germline assignment: CDR1 SGHVS and CDR2 FQNEAQ. This CDR3 has 13 residues. The CDR3 DNA reads TGTGCCAGCAGCTTAGTCAGGAACAATGAGCAGTTCTTC. The encoded protein is CASSLVRNNEQFF. The whole variable domain, filled in from reference TRBV7-8 and TRBJ2-1, reads GAGVSQSPRYKVAKRGQDVALRCDPISGHVSLFWYQQALGQGPEFLTYFQNEAQLDKSGLPSDRFFAERPEGSVSTLKIQRTQQEDSAVYLCASSLVRNNEQFFGPGTRLTVL.

The genes are TRBV24-1 and TRBJ2-5; tentatively, D is TRBD2 (6 bases). The CDR3 is made up of 11 amino acids. Germline V lookup: CDR1 KGHDR, CDR2 SFDVKD. Trimming cost V 7 bases and J 5 bases, with 7 bases left between them. In nucleotides, the CDR3 is TGTGCCACCAGGGAGGGGGAGACCCAGTACTTC. This sequence encodes CATREGETQYF.